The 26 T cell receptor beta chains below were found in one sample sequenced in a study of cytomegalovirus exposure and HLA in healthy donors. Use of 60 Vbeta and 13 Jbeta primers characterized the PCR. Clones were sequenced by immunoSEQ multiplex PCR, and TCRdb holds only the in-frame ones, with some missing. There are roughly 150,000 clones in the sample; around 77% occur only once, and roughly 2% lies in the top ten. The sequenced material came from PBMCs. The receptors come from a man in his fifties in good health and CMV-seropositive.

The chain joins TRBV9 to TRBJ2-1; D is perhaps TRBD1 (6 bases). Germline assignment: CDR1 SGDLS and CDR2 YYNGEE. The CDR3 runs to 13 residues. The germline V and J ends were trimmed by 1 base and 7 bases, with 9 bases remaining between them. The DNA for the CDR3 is TGTGCCAGCAGCGTATACAGGGCGAATGAGCAGTTCTTC. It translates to CASSVYRANEQFF.

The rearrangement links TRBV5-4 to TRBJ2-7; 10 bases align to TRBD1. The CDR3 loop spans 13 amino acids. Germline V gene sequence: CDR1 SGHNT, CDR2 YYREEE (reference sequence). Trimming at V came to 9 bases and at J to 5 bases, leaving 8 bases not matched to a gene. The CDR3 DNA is TGTGCCATCCCCGGGACAGGGGTTAACGAGCAGTACTTC. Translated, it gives CAIPGTGVNEQYF.

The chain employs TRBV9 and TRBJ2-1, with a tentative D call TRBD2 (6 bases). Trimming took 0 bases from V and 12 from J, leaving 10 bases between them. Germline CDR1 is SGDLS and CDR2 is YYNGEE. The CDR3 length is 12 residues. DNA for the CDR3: TGTGCCAGCAGCGTAGTGGAGGGAATGCAGTTCTTC. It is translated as CASSVVEGMQFF.

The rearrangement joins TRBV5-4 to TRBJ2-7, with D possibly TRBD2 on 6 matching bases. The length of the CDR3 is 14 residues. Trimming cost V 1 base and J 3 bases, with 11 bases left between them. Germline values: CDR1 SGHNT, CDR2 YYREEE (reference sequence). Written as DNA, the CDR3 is TGTGCCAGCAGCTTGTATAGGGGAGGCTACGAGCAGTACTTC. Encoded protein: CASSLYRGGYEQYF.

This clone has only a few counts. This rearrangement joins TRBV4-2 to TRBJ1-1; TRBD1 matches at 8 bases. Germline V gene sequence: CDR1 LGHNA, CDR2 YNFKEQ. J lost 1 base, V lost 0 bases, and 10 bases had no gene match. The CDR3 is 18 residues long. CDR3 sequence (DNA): TGTGCCAGCAGCCAAGAAGGGGGGTGGGGGACAGGGAACACTGAAGCTTTCTTT. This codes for CASSQEGGWGTGNTEAFF.

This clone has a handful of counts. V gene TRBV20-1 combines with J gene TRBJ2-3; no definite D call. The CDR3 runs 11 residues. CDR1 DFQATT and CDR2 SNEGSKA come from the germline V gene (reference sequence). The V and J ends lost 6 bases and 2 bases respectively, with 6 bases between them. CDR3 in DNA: TGCAGTGCCAGATACACAGATACGCAGTATTTT. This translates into CSARYTDTQYF.

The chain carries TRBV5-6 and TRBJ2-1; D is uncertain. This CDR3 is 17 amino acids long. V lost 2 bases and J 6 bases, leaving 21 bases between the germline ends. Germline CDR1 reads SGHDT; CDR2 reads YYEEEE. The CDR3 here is CASSFGHQTANFNEQFF. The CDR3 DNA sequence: TGTGCCAGCAGCTTTGGGCACCAGACCGCCAACTTCAATGAGCAGTTCTTC.

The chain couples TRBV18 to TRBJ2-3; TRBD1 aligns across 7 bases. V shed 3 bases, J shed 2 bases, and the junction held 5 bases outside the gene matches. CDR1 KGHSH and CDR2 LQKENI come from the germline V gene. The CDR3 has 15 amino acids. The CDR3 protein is CASSPGQLSTDTQYF. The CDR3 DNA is TGTGCCAGCTCACCGGGACAGCTTTCCACAGATACGCAGTATTTT.

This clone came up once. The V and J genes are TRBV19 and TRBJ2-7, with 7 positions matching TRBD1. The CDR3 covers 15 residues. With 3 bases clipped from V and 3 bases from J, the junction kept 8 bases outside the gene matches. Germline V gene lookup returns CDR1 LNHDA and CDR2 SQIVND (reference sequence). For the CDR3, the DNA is TGTGCCAGTAGTATGGGAACAGGGGCCGGCTACGAGCAGTACTTC. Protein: CASSMGTGAGYEQYF.

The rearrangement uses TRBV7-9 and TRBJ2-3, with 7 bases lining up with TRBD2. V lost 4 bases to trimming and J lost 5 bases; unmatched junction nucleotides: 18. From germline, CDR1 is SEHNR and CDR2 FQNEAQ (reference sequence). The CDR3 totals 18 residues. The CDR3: CASSSSSRSGAVVDTQYF. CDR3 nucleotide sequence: TGTGCCAGCAGCTCCTCCTCGCGAAGCGGGGCGGTCGTAGATACGCAGTATTTT.

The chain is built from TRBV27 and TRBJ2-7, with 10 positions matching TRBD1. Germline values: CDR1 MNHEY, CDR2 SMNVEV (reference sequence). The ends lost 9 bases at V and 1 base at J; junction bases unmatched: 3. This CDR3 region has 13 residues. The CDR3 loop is CASRQGASYEQYF. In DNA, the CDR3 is TGTGCCAGTAGACAGGGGGCTTCCTACGAGCAGTACTTC.

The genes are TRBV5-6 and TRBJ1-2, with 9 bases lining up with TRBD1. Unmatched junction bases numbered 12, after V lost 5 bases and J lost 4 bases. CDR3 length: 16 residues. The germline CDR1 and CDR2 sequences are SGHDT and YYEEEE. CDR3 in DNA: TGTGCCAGCAGACCCTCCCCCGGACAGGGGCTCTATGGCTACACCTTC. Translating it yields CASRPSPGQGLYGYTF.

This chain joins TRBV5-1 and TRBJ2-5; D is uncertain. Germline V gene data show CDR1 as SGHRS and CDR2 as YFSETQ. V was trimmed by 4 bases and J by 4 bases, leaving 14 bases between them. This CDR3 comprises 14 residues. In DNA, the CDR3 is TGCGCCAGCAGCCGTGGTCCCCAGGTAGAGACCCAGTACTTC. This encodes CASSRGPQVETQYF. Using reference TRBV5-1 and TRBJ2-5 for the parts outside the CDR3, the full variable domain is KAGVTQTPRYLIKTRGQQVTLSCSPISGHRSVSWYQQTPGQGLQFLFEYFSETQRNKGNFPGRFSGRQFSNSRSEMNVSTLELGDSALYLCASSRGPQVETQYFGPGTRLLVL.

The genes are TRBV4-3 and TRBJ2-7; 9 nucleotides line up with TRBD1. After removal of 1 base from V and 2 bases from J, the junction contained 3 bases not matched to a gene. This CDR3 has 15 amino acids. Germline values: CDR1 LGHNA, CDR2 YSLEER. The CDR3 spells CASSQGQGGTYEQYF. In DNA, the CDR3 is TGCGCCAGCAGCCAAGGACAGGGGGGTACCTACGAGCAGTACTTC.

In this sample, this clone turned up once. The CDR3 here is CASSLFPGQETYEQYF. The CDR3 DNA reads TGTGCCAGCAGCTTATTCCCAGGCCAGGAAACCTACGAGCAGTACTTC. The chain couples TRBV5-5 to TRBJ2-7, with D unresolved. The CDR3 consists of 16 residues. V was shortened by 2 bases and J by 2 bases, with 17 bases between the two germline ends. Germline V gene lookup returns CDR1 SGHKS and CDR2 YYEKEE (reference sequence). The full variable domain, completed using reference TRBV5-5 and TRBJ2-7, is DAGVTQSPTHLIKTRGQQVTLRCSPISGHKSVSWYQQVLGQGPQFIFQYYEKEERGRGNFPDRFSARQFPNYSSELNVNALLLGDSALYLCASSLFPGQETYEQYFGPGTRLTVT.

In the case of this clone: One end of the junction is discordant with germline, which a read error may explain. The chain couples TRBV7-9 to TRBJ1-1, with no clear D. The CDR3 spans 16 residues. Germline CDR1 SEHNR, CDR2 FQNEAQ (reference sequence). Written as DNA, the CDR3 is TGCGCCAGCAGCCAAGAAGAGGGCACGGGTGGTACTGAAGCTTTCTTT. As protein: CASSQEEGTGGTEAFF.

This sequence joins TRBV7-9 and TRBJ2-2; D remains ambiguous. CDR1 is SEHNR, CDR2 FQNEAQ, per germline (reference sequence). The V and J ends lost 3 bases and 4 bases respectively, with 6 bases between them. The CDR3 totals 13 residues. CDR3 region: CASSLASTGELFF. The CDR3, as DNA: TGTGCCAGCAGCTTGGCCTCCACCGGGGAGCTGTTTTTT.

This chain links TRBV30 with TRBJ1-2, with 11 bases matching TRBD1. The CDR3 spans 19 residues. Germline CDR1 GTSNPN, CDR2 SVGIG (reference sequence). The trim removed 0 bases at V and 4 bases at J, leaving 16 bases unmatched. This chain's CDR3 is CAWSVTKWTGGTTPYGYTF. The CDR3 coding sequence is TGTGCCTGGAGTGTTACGAAATGGACAGGGGGCACTACCCCCTATGGCTACACCTTC.

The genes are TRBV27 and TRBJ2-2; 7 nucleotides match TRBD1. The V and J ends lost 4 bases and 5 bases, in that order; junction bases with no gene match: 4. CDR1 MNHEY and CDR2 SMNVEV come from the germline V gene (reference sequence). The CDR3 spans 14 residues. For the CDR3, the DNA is TGTGCCAGCAGTTCGACAGGGATGACCGGGGAGCTGTTTTTT. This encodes CASSSTGMTGELFF.

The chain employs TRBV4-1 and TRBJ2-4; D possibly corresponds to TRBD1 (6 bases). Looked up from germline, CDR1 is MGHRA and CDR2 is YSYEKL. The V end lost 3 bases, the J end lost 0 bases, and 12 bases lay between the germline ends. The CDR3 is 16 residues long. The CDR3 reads CASSQATGLAKNIQYF. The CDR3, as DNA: TGCGCCAGCAGCCAGGCTACAGGGCTAGCCAAAAACATTCAGTACTTC.

CDR3 DNA: TGTGCCAGCAGAGCCGGGACAGGGATACTCTATGGCTACACCTTC. Its protein is CASRAGTGILYGYTF. The rearrangement uses TRBV2 and TRBJ1-2; 9 bases fit TRBD1. CDR1 and CDR2 from the germline V gene are SNHLY and FYNNEI. CDR3 size: 15 residues. V lost 6 bases to trimming and J lost 4 bases; unmatched junction nucleotides: 9.

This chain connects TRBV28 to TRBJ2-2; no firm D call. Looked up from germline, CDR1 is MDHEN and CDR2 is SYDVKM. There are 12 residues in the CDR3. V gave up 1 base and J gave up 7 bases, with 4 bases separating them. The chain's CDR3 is CASSLYIGELFF. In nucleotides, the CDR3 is TGTGCCAGCAGTTTATATATCGGGGAGCTGTTTTTT.

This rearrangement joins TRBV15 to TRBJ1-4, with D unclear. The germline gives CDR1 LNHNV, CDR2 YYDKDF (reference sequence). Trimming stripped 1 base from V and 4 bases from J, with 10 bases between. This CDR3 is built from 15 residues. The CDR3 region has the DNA TGTGCCACCAGCAGAGCAAAGCCTATTAATGAAAAACTGTTTTTT. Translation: CATSRAKPINEKLFF.

The CDR3 DNA follows: TGTGCCAGCAGCCCCGGACAGGGGGATTCAGGAGGGACCCAGTACTTC. Encoded protein: CASSPGQGDSGGTQYF. V usage is TRBV13 and J usage is TRBJ2-5; 10 bases are a match to TRBD1. This CDR3 contains 16 residues. Germline CDR1 reads PRHDT; CDR2 reads FYEKMQ (reference sequence). V lost 5 bases, J lost 7 bases, and 13 bases stayed unmatched.

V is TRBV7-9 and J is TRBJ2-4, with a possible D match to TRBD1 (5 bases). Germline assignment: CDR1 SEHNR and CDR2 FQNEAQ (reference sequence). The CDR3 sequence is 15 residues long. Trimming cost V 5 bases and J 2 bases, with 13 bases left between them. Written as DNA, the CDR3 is TGTGCCAGCAGCCCCACCCAGGGATCCAAAAACATTCAGTACTTC. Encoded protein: CASSPTQGSKNIQYF. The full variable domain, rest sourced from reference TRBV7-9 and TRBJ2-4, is DTGVSQNPRHKITKRGQNVTFRCDPISEHNRLYWYRQTLGQGPEFLTYFQNEAQLEKSRLLSDRFSAERPKGSFSTLEIQRTEQGDSAMYLCASSPTQGSKNIQYFGAGTRLSVL.

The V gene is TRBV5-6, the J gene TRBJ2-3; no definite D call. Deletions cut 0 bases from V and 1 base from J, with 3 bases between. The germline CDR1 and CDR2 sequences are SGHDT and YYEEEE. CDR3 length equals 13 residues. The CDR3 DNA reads TGTGCCAGCAGCTTGGCGGGCACAGATACGCAGTATTTT. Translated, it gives CASSLAGTDTQYF.